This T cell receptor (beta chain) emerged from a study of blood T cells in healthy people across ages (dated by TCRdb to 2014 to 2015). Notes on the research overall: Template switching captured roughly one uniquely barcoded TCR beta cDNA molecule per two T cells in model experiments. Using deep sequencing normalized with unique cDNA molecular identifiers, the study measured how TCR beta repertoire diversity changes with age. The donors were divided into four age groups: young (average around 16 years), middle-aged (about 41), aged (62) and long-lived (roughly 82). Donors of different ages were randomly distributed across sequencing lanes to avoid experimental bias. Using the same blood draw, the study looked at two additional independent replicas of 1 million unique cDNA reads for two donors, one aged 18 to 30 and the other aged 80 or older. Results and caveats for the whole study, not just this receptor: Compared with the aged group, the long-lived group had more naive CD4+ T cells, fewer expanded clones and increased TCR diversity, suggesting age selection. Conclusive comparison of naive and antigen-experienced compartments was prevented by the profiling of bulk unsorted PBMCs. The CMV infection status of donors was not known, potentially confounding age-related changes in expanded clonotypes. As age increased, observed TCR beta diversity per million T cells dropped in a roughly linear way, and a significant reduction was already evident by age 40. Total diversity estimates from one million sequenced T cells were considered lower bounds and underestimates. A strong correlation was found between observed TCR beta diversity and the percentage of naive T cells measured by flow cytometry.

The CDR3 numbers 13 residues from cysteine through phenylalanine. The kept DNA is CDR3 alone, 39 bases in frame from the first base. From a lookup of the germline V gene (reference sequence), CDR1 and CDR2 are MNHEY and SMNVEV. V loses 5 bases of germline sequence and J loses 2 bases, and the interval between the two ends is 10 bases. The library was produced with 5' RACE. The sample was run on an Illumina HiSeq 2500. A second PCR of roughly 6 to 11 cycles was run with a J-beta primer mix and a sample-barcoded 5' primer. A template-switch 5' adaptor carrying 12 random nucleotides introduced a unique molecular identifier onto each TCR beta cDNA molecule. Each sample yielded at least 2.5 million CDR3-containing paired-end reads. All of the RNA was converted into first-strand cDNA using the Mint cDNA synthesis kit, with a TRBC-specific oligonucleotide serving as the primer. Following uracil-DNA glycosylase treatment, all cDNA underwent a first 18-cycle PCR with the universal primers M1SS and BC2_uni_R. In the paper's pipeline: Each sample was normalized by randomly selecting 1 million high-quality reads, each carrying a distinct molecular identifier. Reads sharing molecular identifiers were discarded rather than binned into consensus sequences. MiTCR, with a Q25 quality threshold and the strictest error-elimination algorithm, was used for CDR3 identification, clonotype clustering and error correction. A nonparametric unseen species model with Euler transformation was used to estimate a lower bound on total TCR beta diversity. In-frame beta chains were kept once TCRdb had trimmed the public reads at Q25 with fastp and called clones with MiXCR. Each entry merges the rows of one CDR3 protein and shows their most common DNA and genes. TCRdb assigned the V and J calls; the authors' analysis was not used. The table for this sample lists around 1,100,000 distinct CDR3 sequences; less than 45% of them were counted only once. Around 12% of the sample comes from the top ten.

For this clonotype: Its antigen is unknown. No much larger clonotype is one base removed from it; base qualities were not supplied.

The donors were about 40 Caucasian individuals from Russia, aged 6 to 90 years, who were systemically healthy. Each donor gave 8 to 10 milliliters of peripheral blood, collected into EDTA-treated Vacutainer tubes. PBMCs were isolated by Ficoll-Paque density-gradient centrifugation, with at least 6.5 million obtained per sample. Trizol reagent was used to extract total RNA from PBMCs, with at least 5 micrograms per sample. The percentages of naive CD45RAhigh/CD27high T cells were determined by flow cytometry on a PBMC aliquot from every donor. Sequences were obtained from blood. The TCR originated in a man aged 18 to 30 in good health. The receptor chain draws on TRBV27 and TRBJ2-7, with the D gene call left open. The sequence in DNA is TGTGCCAGCAGTCGATCGGGCACCTACGAGCAGTACTTC. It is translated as CASSRSGTYEQYF.